These T cell receptor beta chains were read from a single sample in a study of blood T cell repertoires in COVID-19. TCRdb's table, derived via immunoSEQ multiplex PCR, lists solely in-frame clones and lacks some. This sample has under 50,000 clones, with roughly 84% found just once. The sequenced material came from peripheral blood. These receptors all stem from a woman in her seventies with acute or convalescent COVID-19. CDR3s include the opening cysteine and the closing phenylalanine or tryptophan. A D gene is named only where the DNA matches it firmly. Not every row has a clone size; where given, it reads once, few, many or a size class.

>TRBV20-1|NA|TRBD1|TRBJ1-2
TGCAGTGCTAGTAATGACAGGGATCAGGATGGCTACACCTTC
CSASNDRDQDGYTF
>TRBV9|NA|TRBD2|TRBJ2-7
TGTGCCAGCAGCCCCGCCGGGGCGGGAGGTTACGAGCAGTACTTC
CASSPAGAGGYEQYF
>TRBV4-2|NA|NA|TRBJ2-7
TGTGCCAGCAGCCAAGAAGGAGGGGGCGGGACTCTAACCTACGAGCAGTACTTC
CASSQEGGGGTLTYEQYF
>TRBV14|NA|TRBD1|TRBJ1-1
TGTGCCAGCAGCCAAGATAGGGGGCAGCGCGAAGCCCCGAGGGACGGTGAAGCTTTCTTT
CASSQDRGQREAPRDGEAFF
>TRBV5-1|NA|TRBD1|TRBJ1-1
TGCGCCAGCAGCCGGACCGGGACAGCGAACACTGAAGCTTTCTTT
CASSRTGTANTEAFF
>TRBV5-1|NA|TRBD2|TRBJ2-1
TGCGCCAGCAGCTTGGTGCGGGAGAGTTACAATGAGCAGTTCTTC
CASSLVRESYNEQFF
>TRBV25-1|NA|TRBD1|TRBJ1-4
TGTGCCAGCAGTGAACCGGGACAGGCTAATGAAAAACTGTTTTTT
CASSEPGQANEKLFF
>TRBV29-1|NA|TRBD1|TRBJ1-4
TGCAGCGTCAGCCGAAAGGGGGCGGAGGAAAAACTGTTTTTT
CSVSRKGAEEKLFF
>TRBV12-3/TRBV12-4|NA|NA|TRBJ1-2
TGTGCCAGCAACAGGCCGGGGACTTATGGCTACACCTTC
CASNRPGTYGYTF
>TRBV28|once|NA|TRBJ2-7
TGTGCCAGCAGACCCGGAAGCAGGGGTTATACCTACGAGCAGTACTTC
CASRPGSRGYTYEQYF
>TRBV5-1|NA|TRBD1|TRBJ1-5
TGCGCCAGCAGCTTGGGGGACAGAAATCAGCCCCAGCATTTT
CASSLGDRNQPQHF
>TRBV19|NA|TRBD2|TRBJ2-3
TGTGCCAGTAGCAACACTCGGGCCGGGAGGACAGATACGCAGTATTTT
CASSNTRAGRTDTQYF
>TRBV28|NA|NA|TRBJ2-7
TGTGCCAGCAGTTTCGGACACCTATACGAGCAGTACTTC
CASSFGHLYEQYF
>TRBV28|NA|NA|TRBJ2-7
TGTGCCAGCAGAAACCCCAGCGGAGCTACCTACGAGCAGTACTTC
CASRNPSGATYEQYF
>TRBV5-1|NA|NA|TRBJ1-1
TGCGCCAGCAGCTTATACGAAGAGGGAGTTGAAGCTTTCTTT
CASSLYEEGVEAFF
>TRBV27|NA|TRBD2|TRBJ2-1
TGTGCCAGCAGTTTAGCGGGAGTTTCCTACAATGAGCAGTTCTTC
CASSLAGVSYNEQFF
>TRBV6-6|NA|NA|TRBJ2-3
TGTGCCAGCAGTTACCGAGCGGGTACCACAGATACGCAGTATTTT
CASSYRAGTTDTQYF
>TRBV4-2|few|TRBD2|TRBJ2-1
TGTGCCGCCGGAAGGACTAGCGGCGGGGGTGAGCAGTTCTTC
CAAGRTSGGGEQFF
>TRBV18|NA|TRBD1|TRBJ1-6
TGTGCCAGCTCACCCTTGACAGGGCGAAATAATTCACCCCTCCACTTT
CASSPLTGRNNSPLHF
>TRBV5-1|few|NA|TRBJ2-2
TGCGCCAGCAGCTTCGGGGACACCGGGGAGCTGTTTTTT
CASSFGDTGELFF
>TRBV10-2|NA|TRBD2|TRBJ2-7
TGCGCCAGCAGTGGTACTAGCGCTGAATCCTACGAGCAGTACTTC
CASSGTSAESYEQYF
>TRBV9|once|NA|TRBJ2-7
TGTGCCAGCAGCGTAGGTATGTCACTCGAGCAGTACTTC
CASSVGMSLEQYF
>TRBV7-9|NA|NA|TRBJ2-1
TGTGCCAGCAGGTACCTAGCGGAGCAGGGGAATGAGCAGTTCTTC
CASRYLAEQGNEQFF
>TRBV9|few|NA|TRBJ2-3
TGTGCCAGCAGCCTCGGCGGGGTTAGCACAGATACGCAGTATTTT
CASSLGGVSTDTQYF
>TRBV7-2|NA|TRBD1|TRBJ2-7
TGTGCCAGCAGCTTCTTTCCAGGGGGCCGGGACGAGCAGTACTTC
CASSFFPGGRDEQYF
>TRBV7-9|NA|NA|TRBJ2-3
TGTGCCAGCAGCCGACAGAGCTCTAGCACAGATACGCAGTATTTT
CASSRQSSSTDTQYF
>TRBV4-2|few|TRBD2|TRBJ2-5
TGTGCCAGCAGCCAAGAGGGGACTAGCGGGAGACCCAAAGAGACCCAGTACTTC
CASSQEGTSGRPKETQYF
>TRBV19|NA|NA|TRBJ1-3
TGTGCCACTGGGCGCTCTGGAAACACCATATATTTT
CATGRSGNTIYF
>TRBV5-4|NA|NA|TRBJ1-1
TGTGCCAGCAGCTTGGCGGGAGGGGCCCGGGCTTTCTTT
CASSLAGGARAFF
>TRBV4-2|NA|NA|TRBJ1-5
TGTGCCAGCAGCCTAACAGGGAAGGAGGTTCAGCCCCAGCATTTT
CASSLTGKEVQPQHF
>TRBV28|NA|NA|TRBJ1-2
TGTGCCAGCAAAGTGCAGGGGAACTCCCTGCATGGCTACACCTTC
CASKVQGNSLHGYTF
>TRBV10-3|NA|NA|TRBJ1-5
TGTGCCATCAGTGAACTCGGGATCAATCAGCCCCAGCATTTT
CAISELGINQPQHF
>TRBV4-2|few|TRBD2|TRBJ2-3
TGTGCCAGCAGCCAAGAAGGGACTAGCGGGAGCACAGATACGCAGTATTTT
CASSQEGTSGSTDTQYF
>TRBV27|NA|TRBD2|TRBJ2-1
TGTGCCAGCACCAGTAGCGGGAATTTACGTAATGAGCAGTTCTTC
CASTSSGNLRNEQFF
>TRBV10-3|NA|TRBD1|TRBJ2-7
TGTGCCATCAGCAGGGACAGGGAAGTGAGCGAGCAGTACTTC
CAISRDREVSEQYF
>TRBV15|NA|NA|TRBJ1-4
TGTGCCACCAGCAGAGATCAGGGTAATGAAAAACTGTTTTTT
CATSRDQGNEKLFF
>TRBV4-3|NA|NA|TRBJ2-3
TGCGCCAGCAGCCCCGCTGGGGGGGCCCGCACAGATACGCAGTATTTT
CASSPAGGARTDTQYF
>TRBV6-2/TRBV6-3|NA|TRBD2|TRBJ2-1
TGTGCCAGCAGTCGGCGGGAGAGCTCCTACAATGAGCAGTTCTTC
CASSRRESSYNEQFF
>TRBV5-1|NA|TRBD2|TRBJ2-2
TGCGCCAGCAGCTTGGTGACTAGCGGGAGTGGGGAGCTGTTTTTT
CASSLVTSGSGELFF
>TRBV7-8|NA|TRBD2|TRBJ2-1
TGTGCCAGCAGCTTAGCCCTACTAGCGGGAGGCTACTCCTACAATGAGCAGTTCTTC
CASSLALLAGGYSYNEQFF
>TRBV19|NA|TRBD1|TRBJ1-1
TGTGCCAGTAGTATTCAGGACAGGGGACGAAACACTGAAGCTTTCTTT
CASSIQDRGRNTEAFF
>TRBV15|NA|TRBD2|TRBJ2-7
TGTGCCACCAGCCGTCCGGGGGGATACGAGCAGTACTTC
CATSRPGGYEQYF
>TRBV4-3|NA|TRBD1|TRBJ2-7
TGCGCCAGCAGCCAAGTAACAGGGGGCTCCTACGAGCAGTACTTC
CASSQVTGGSYEQYF
>TRBV7-6|NA|TRBD2|TRBJ2-1
TGTGCCAGCAGCTTAGTGTTAGCGGGAGTCGGCAATGAGCAGTTCTTC
CASSLVLAGVGNEQFF
>TRBV28|NA|NA|TRBJ2-7
TGTGCCAGCCGTCCGAGCGGCTACGAGCAGTACTTC
CASRPSGYEQYF
>TRBV2|NA|NA|TRBJ1-6
TGTGCCAGCAGTGAATTACCACAGAGCTCCTATAATTCACCCCTCCACTTT
CASSELPQSSYNSPLHF
>TRBV30|few|NA|TRBJ2-2
TGTGCCTGGAGGTCATCGGGACTGGTTAACACCGGGGAGCTGTTTTTT
CAWRSSGLVNTGELFF
>TRBV27|NA|NA|TRBJ2-5
TGTGCCAGCAGAAAGCACGGGGACCAAGAGACCCAGTACTTC
CASRKHGDQETQYF
>TRBV2|once|TRBD1|TRBJ1-6
TGTGCCACAGAAGGAGGGACAGTACTTAATTCACCCCTCCACTTT
CATEGGTVLNSPLHF
>TRBV28|NA|TRBD1|TRBJ1-2
TGTGCCAGCAGTTTTAGACAGGGTGGCTACACCTTC
CASSFRQGGYTF